A single sample gave rise to the 18 T cell receptor beta chains below, sequenced in a study of cytomegalovirus exposure and HLA in healthy donors. The primer mix had 60 Vbeta and 13 Jbeta primers. Repertoires were generated with immunoSEQ multiplex PCR, while TCRdb's copy carries only in-frame clones and drops some. This sample has 60,000 to 85,000 clones, with about four fifths found just once. Sequenced: PBMCs. These receptors all stem from a male donor in good health and CMV-seropositive.

This chain links TRBV30 with TRBJ1-5; D call uncertain. This CDR3 contains 14 residues. CDR1 is GTSNPN and CDR2 is SVGIG in the germline V gene (reference sequence). Between the trimmed V and J ends, which lost 0 bases and 3 bases, there was a span of 9 bases. The CDR3 here is CAWSVSGNNQPQHF. The CDR3 DNA is TGTGCCTGGAGTGTTTCGGGGAACAATCAGCCCCAGCATTTT. Looking up the rest from reference TRBV30 and TRBJ1-5 gives the full variable domain: SQTIHQWPATLVQPVGSPLSLECTVEGTSNPNLYWYRQAAGRGLQLLFYSVGIGQISSEVPQNLSASRPQDRQFILSSKKLLLSDSGFYLCAWSVSGNNQPQHFGDGTRLSIL.

The V and J genes are TRBV9 and TRBJ2-2; 11 bases align to TRBD2. The V and J ends lost 3 bases and 5 bases, in that order; junction bases with no gene match: 9. Germline CDR1 SGDLS, CDR2 YYNGEE. The CDR3 totals 17 residues. The CDR3 DNA reads as TGTGCCAGCAGCGGCTCCGGGACTAGCGGCCCTACCGGGGAGCTGTTTTTT. Translating it yields CASSGSGTSGPTGELFF.

The V call is TRBV6-6, the J call TRBJ1-2; weak D call: TRBD1 (6 bases). The germline gives CDR1 MNHNY, CDR2 SVGAGI (reference sequence). The CDR3 is 14 residues long. The V end lost 2 bases, the J end lost 4 bases, and 11 bases lay between the germline ends. CDR3 region: CASSYREQGYGYTF. CDR3 DNA: TGTGCCAGCAGTTACAGGGAACAGGGCTATGGCTACACCTTC.

This chain joins TRBV18 and TRBJ1-2; D not resolved. The ends were cut back, 2 bases at V and 7 bases at J, with 17 bases in the middle. The CDR3 length is 15 residues. The V gene's germline CDR1 is KGHSH and CDR2 LQKENI. DNA of the CDR3: TGTGCCAGCTCACCAGGACCCCTTCTGGAGGGTGGCTACACCTTC. Its translation is CASSPGPLLEGGYTF.

The chain combines TRBV5-1 with TRBJ2-7; 7 nucleotides align to TRBD2. J gave up 3 bases and V 1 base, and 4 bases lay outside the gene matches. The CDR3 totals 14 residues. The germline gives CDR1 SGHRS, CDR2 YFSETQ. CDR3 DNA sequence: TGCGCCAGCAGCTTGTTGGGGGGGATCTACGAGCAGTACTTC. Encoded protein: CASSLLGGIYEQYF.

The CDR3 DNA is TGTGCCATCGGCGGTCCCGGGACTCTAACAAGCTCCTACAATGAGCAGTTCTTC. Its translation: CAIGGPGTLTSSYNEQFF. The chain joins TRBV10-3 to TRBJ2-1; D perhaps matches TRBD2 (6 bases). The CDR3 contains 18 residues. Trimming shortened V by 8 bases and J by 0 bases, and 23 bases separated the two germline ends. Germline loops: CDR1 ENHRY, CDR2 SYGVKD.

V gene TRBV19 combines with J gene TRBJ1-2; D possibly corresponds to TRBD1 (6 bases). Trimming took off 3 bases at V and 7 bases at J, with 12 bases between the two ends. The CDR3 length is 13 residues. Germline V gene data show CDR1 as LNHDA and CDR2 as SQIVND (reference sequence). The CDR3 region is CASSIDRRIGYTF. The DNA of the CDR3 is TGTGCCAGTAGTATTGACAGGAGGATTGGCTACACCTTC.

V usage is TRBV5-1 and J usage is TRBJ2-3, with TRBD2 as a possible D gene (6 bases). This CDR3 is 18 amino acids long. The V end was cut by 1 base, the J end by 1 base, with 19 bases between. CDR1 is SGHRS and CDR2 is YFSETQ in the germline V gene. The CDR3 here is CASSLLGDIAVGTDTQYF. The DNA of the CDR3 is TGCGCCAGCAGCTTGTTAGGCGACATAGCGGTAGGCACAGATACGCAGTATTTT.

The DNA of the CDR3 is TGTGCCAGCAGCCCGACAGGGGGCAACTACGAGCAGTACTTC. It is translated as CASSPTGGNYEQYF. The chain carries TRBV6-4 and TRBJ2-7, with 10 positions matching TRBD1. V was clipped by 6 bases and J by 3 bases; unmatched bases: 5. CDR1 is MRHNA and CDR2 is SNTAGT in the germline V gene. The CDR3 covers 14 residues.

The rearrangement links TRBV9 to TRBJ2-1; D perhaps matches TRBD2 (5 bases). V dropped 0 bases and J dropped 8 bases, with 15 bases sitting between them. The CDR3 runs 15 residues. The V gene's germline CDR1 is SGDLS and CDR2 YYNGEE. The CDR3 is CASSVGRFPGDEQFF. CDR3 in DNA: TGTGCCAGCAGCGTAGGCCGGTTCCCCGGGGATGAGCAGTTCTTC.

The chain carries TRBV5-1 and TRBJ1-5; tentative D call: TRBD1 (5 bases). CDR3 length: 14 residues. Deletions cut 4 bases from V and 5 bases from J, with 13 bases between. Per the germline V gene, CDR1 is SGHRS and CDR2 is YFSETQ. In DNA form, the CDR3 reads TGCGCCAGCAGCCCCGGGGGTCGGGATCAGCCCCAGCATTTT. Encoded protein: CASSPGGRDQPQHF.

CDR3 sequence reads: CASSLPPNTGELFF. CDR3 nucleotides: TGTGCCAGCAGCTTACCTCCGAACACCGGGGAGCTGTTTTTT. The chain employs TRBV11-2 and TRBJ2-2; D remains unclear. In germline, CDR1 is SGHAT, CDR2 FQNNGV. CDR3 length: 14 residues. The V end was cut by 2 bases, the J end by 0 bases, with 4 bases between.

The CDR3 loop reads CASSDIGTDTEAFF. CDR3 in DNA: TGTGCCAGCAGCGACATCGGGACAGACACTGAAGCTTTCTTT. The chain employs TRBV5-4 and TRBJ1-1, with TRBD1 identical over 7 bases. CDR3 length: 14 amino acids. The ends lost 4 bases at V and 3 bases at J; junction bases unmatched: 6. Germline V CDR1 and CDR2: SGHNT, YYREEE (reference sequence).

This clone was recorded once. CDR3 coding DNA: TGCAGCGTTGTGACTAGCGGGGGGTCCAGCTCCTACAATGAGCAGTTCTTC. Its protein product is CSVVTSGGSSSYNEQFF. The rearrangement joins TRBV29-1 to TRBJ2-1; 13 nucleotides agree with TRBD2. The V gene's germline CDR1 is SQVTM and CDR2 ANQGSEA. CDR3 length: 17 amino acids. Unmatched junction bases numbered 6, after V lost 4 bases and J lost 0 bases.

This clone was counted a single time. This chain uses TRBV7-2 with TRBJ2-7; tentative D call: TRBD1 (5 bases). This CDR3 comprises 14 residues. In germline, CDR1 is SGHTA, CDR2 FQGNSA. Trimming took 5 bases from V and 3 from J, leaving 14 bases between them. CDR3 DNA sequence: TGTGCCAGCAGCCCACAAGTTCAGGGCTACGAGCAGTACTTC. This sequence encodes CASSPQVQGYEQYF.

The chain couples TRBV30 to TRBJ1-3; 8 positions agree with TRBD1. Germline V CDR1 and CDR2: GTSNPN, SVGIG (reference sequence). The CDR3 extends over 15 amino acids. The junction had 5 bases not matched to a gene; V was cut back by 0 bases and J by 4 bases. The CDR3 DNA is TGTGCCTGGAGTGTGGCAGGGGGCACGGGAAACACCATATATTTT. This sequence encodes CAWSVAGGTGNTIYF. Using reference TRBV30 and TRBJ1-3 for the parts outside the CDR3, the full variable domain is SQTIHQWPATLVQPVGSPLSLECTVEGTSNPNLYWYRQAAGRGLQLLFYSVGIGQISSEVPQNLSASRPQDRQFILSSKKLLLSDSGFYLCAWSVAGGTGNTIYFGEGSWLTVV.

This sequence joins TRBV7-3 and TRBJ1-1; D is perhaps TRBD1 (6 bases). CDR3 length equals 14 residues. In germline, CDR1 is SGHTA, CDR2 FQGTGA. Between the trimmed V and J ends, which lost 5 bases and 4 bases, there was a span of 14 bases. CDR3 DNA: TGTGCCAGCAGCGCACAGGGTGGAGGCACTGAAGCTTTCTTT. As protein: CASSAQGGGTEAFF.

The rearrangement links TRBV7-3 to TRBJ2-2; D is perhaps TRBD1 (6 bases). CDR3 length: 15 amino acids. Trimming removed 5 bases at V and 1 base at J, with 11 bases between. Germline V lookup: CDR1 SGHTA, CDR2 FQGTGA. The CDR3 region is CASSASGQNTGELFF. CDR3 bases: TGTGCCAGCAGCGCCTCGGGACAGAACACCGGGGAGCTGTTTTTT.